These 27 T cell receptor beta chains originate from one sample sequenced in a study of lymphopenia after photon versus proton radiotherapy. The table came from immunoSEQ multiplex PCR; TCRdb's copy has only in-frame clones and leaves some out. In the table there are over 35,000 clones, about 83% of which are singletons. The material sequenced was peripheral blood, taken from a patient treated with proton-based radiotherapy. These receptors were collected from an older woman with pancreatic cancer.

In this sample, this clone turned up a few times. The chain joins TRBV5-1 to TRBJ1-1, with D possibly matching TRBD1 (5 bases). The CDR3 is made up of 15 amino acids. In germline, CDR1 is SGHRS, CDR2 YFSETQ. Trimming stripped 0 bases from V and 1 base from J, with 10 bases between. The CDR3 sequence: CASSLVSGENTEAFF. The CDR3, as DNA: TGCGCCAGCAGCTTGGTTTCGGGGGAGAACACTGAAGCTTTCTTT.

The chain couples TRBV7-9 to TRBJ2-1, with a possible D match to TRBD2 (5 bases). V dropped 0 bases and J dropped 7 bases, with 16 bases sitting between them. The germline V gene has CDR1 SEHNR and CDR2 FQNEAQ (reference sequence). This CDR3 has 16 amino acids. The CDR3 spells CASSLARDLGRNEQFF. The CDR3 DNA is TGTGCCAGCAGCTTAGCTCGGGATTTGGGTCGAAATGAGCAGTTCTTC.

The J gene is TRBJ1-5, the V gene TRBV28, with D perhaps TRBD1 (6 bases). Trimming took off 6 bases at V and 5 bases at J, with 14 bases between the two ends. In germline, CDR1 is MDHEN, CDR2 SYDVKM. The CDR3 is 14 amino acids. CDR3 region: CASSSGESHQPQHF. Written as DNA, the CDR3 is TGTGCCAGCAGCTCAGGGGAGAGTCATCAGCCCCAGCATTTT.

The V call is TRBV9, the J call TRBJ2-7; 9 nucleotides agree with TRBD2. Germline V lookup: CDR1 SGDLS, CDR2 YYNGEE. The junction had 11 bases not matched to a gene; V was cut back by 0 bases and J by 7 bases. The CDR3 sequence is 16 residues long. The CDR3 DNA sequence: TGTGCCAGCAGCGTAGGGGTAGCGGGGGCCACAGGAGAGCAGTACTTC. Translated: CASSVGVAGATGEQYF.

V and J are TRBV5-6 and TRBJ1-5, with 8 bases identical to TRBD1. The CDR3 contains 14 residues. With V trimmed by 4 bases and J by 4 bases, 4 bases remained unmatched. From germline, CDR1 is SGHDT and CDR2 YYEEEE. CDR3 protein: CASSITGGNQPQHF. The CDR3 bases are TGTGCCAGCAGCATCACAGGGGGGAATCAGCCCCAGCATTTT.

This chain joins TRBV11-2 and TRBJ2-1; 7 nucleotides line up with TRBD1. V shed 4 bases, J shed 2 bases, and the junction held 5 bases outside the gene matches. Germline V lookup: CDR1 SGHAT, CDR2 FQNNGV. The CDR3 runs to 15 residues. The CDR3 nucleotides read TGTGCCAGCAGCTCCGAGGGGGCAGCCTACAATGAGCAGTTCTTC. Protein product: CASSSEGAAYNEQFF.

The chain combines TRBV5-3 with TRBJ1-2, with 7 bases lining up with TRBD1. TRBV5-3 is reported as an ORF; its role is uncertain. The CDR3 has 15 residues. The V and J ends lost 0 bases and 5 bases, in that order; junction bases with no gene match: 7. This chain's CDR3 is CARSLGQGMSYGYTF. In DNA, the CDR3 is TGTGCCAGAAGCTTGGGACAGGGAATGTCATATGGCTACACCTTC.

The chain is built from TRBV28 and TRBJ2-1, with D hard to call. The CDR3 is 14 residues long. Deletions cut 6 bases from V and 7 bases from J, with 16 bases between. Germline CDR1 reads MDHEN; CDR2 reads SYDVKM. CDR3 bases: TGTGCCAGCAGCGCCCCCCCCGCTCGAAATGAGCAGTTCTTC. Translating it yields CASSAPPARNEQFF.

The chain has TRBV30 and TRBJ1-2, with TRBD1 matching over 10 bases. Germline trimming cut 0 bases from V and 5 bases from J; bases unmatched to any gene: 6. Germline-derived CDR1 and CDR2 are GTSNPN and SVGIG (reference sequence). This CDR3 contains 15 residues. The CDR3 DNA is TGTGCCTGGAGTGTCCCCCGGGACAGGGGTTATGGCTACACCTTC. It is translated as CAWSVPRDRGYGYTF. Filled out from reference TRBV30 and TRBJ1-2, the complete variable domain reads SQTIHQWPATLVQPVGSPLSLECTVEGTSNPNLYWYRQAAGRGLQLLFYSVGIGQISSEVPQNLSASRPQDRQFILSSKKLLLSDSGFYLCAWSVPRDRGYGYTFGSGTRLTVV.

V is TRBV27 and J is TRBJ2-4; D might be TRBD2 (7 bases). The germline V gene encodes CDR1 MNHEY and CDR2 SMNVEV (reference sequence). The CDR3 covers 18 residues. The ends were cut back, 5 bases at V and 3 bases at J, with 23 bases in the middle. CDR3 protein: CASSLLRGAGVDKNIQYF. CDR3 DNA sequence: TGTGCCAGCAGTCTCCTCCGGGGGGCAGGGGTGGACAAAAACATTCAGTACTTC.

This chain links TRBV7-2 with TRBJ2-2, with 7 bases aligning to TRBD2. The ends lost 4 bases at V and 2 bases at J; junction bases unmatched: 10. The CDR3 is 17 amino acids. Germline-derived CDR1 and CDR2 are SGHTA and FQGNSA. CDR3 nucleotides: TGTGCCAGCAGCTCGCTGCGCGGGGGTACTAACACCGGGGAGCTGTTTTTT. Its protein is CASSSLRGGTNTGELFF.

The chain uses TRBV27 and TRBJ2-3, with D unresolved. CDR1 is MNHEY, CDR2 SMNVEV, per germline (reference sequence). V gave up 6 bases and J gave up 5 bases, with 9 bases separating them. The CDR3 contains 12 residues. The CDR3 region has the DNA TGTGCCAGCAGCCCTGGGCTAGATACGCAGTATTTT. Its protein is CASSPGLDTQYF.

This sequence joins TRBV28 and TRBJ2-2, with D unclear. The length of the CDR3 is 11 residues. Trimming pared 3 bases from V and 6 bases from J, leaving 2 bases between. From germline, CDR1 is MDHEN and CDR2 SYDVKM. As DNA, the CDR3 is TGTGCCAGCAGTTTCCCCGGGGAGCTGTTTTTT. Amino acids: CASSFPGELFF.

The V and J genes are TRBV4-1 and TRBJ1-6; 12 nucleotides agree with TRBD1. This CDR3 has 18 amino acids. Germline loops: CDR1 MGHRA, CDR2 YSYEKL. The V segment lost 5 bases and the J segment 5 bases; nucleotides outside the gene matches: 10. The CDR3 DNA sequence: TGCGCCAGCAGCTCCGGGACAGGGGGCCCCAAAAATAATTCACCCCTCCACTTT. Protein sequence: CASSSGTGGPKNNSPLHF.

The chain recombines TRBV7-2 with TRBJ1-5; possible D gene TRBD1, 6 bases. Between the trimmed V and J ends, which lost 1 base and 6 bases, there was a span of 13 bases. Germline V lookup: CDR1 SGHTA, CDR2 FQGNSA. The CDR3 runs 15 residues. As DNA, the CDR3 is TGTGCCAGCAGCTTAGAGGGTGGGGGGCTTCAGCCCCAGCATTTT. It translates to CASSLEGGGLQPQHF.

The rearrangement uses TRBV5-4 and TRBJ1-6, with a possible D match to TRBD1 (6 bases). CDR3 length equals 15 residues. The germline V gene encodes CDR1 SGHNT and CDR2 YYREEE (reference sequence). Trimming removed 4 bases from V and 7 bases from J, with 15 bases in between. The CDR3: CASSPVPGANSPLHF. CDR3 in DNA: TGTGCCAGCAGCCCCGTCCCGGGGGCAAATTCACCCCTCCACTTT.

V gene TRBV7-9 combines with J gene TRBJ1-1; 9 positions match TRBD1. The CDR3 spans 15 residues. Trimming cost V 5 bases and J 3 bases; bases outside gene matches: 7. Per the germline V gene, CDR1 is SEHNR and CDR2 is FQNEAQ (reference sequence). CDR3 DNA: TGTGCCAGCAGCCGGTCCGGGACAGGGTACACTGAAGCTTTCTTT. This encodes CASSRSGTGYTEAFF.

The V gene is TRBV4-3, the J gene TRBJ2-2, with 12 bases that match TRBD2. Germline loops: CDR1 LGHNA, CDR2 YSLEER. CDR3 length: 16 amino acids. V was pared by 4 bases and J by 6 bases, with 6 bases of the junction left unmatched. This chain's CDR3 is CASSPRLAGESGELFF. CDR3 coding DNA: TGCGCCAGCAGCCCTAGACTAGCGGGAGAATCCGGGGAGCTGTTTTTT.

This clone was detected once. V gene TRBV18 combines with J gene TRBJ1-2, with TRBD1 identical over 8 bases. Germline V gene lookup returns CDR1 KGHSH and CDR2 LQKENI. The CDR3 is 15 residues long. Trimming at V came to 2 bases and at J to 8 bases, leaving 10 bases not matched to a gene. DNA of the CDR3: TGTGCCAGCTCACCATCGGCAGGGGGCAAAGACGGCTACACCTTC. Amino acid sequence: CASSPSAGGKDGYTF.

The gene calls are TRBV28 and TRBJ2-7; D is unclear. The V and J ends lost 11 bases and 1 base respectively, with 24 bases between them. Germline V gives CDR1 MDHEN, CDR2 SYDVKM. This CDR3 is built from 16 residues. CDR3 nucleotides: TGTGCCCAGCTTTGGACCTTTGAGTTTATATCCTACGAGCAGTACTTC. Translated: CAQLWTFEFISYEQYF.

CDR3: CASRGGDYGYTF. In nucleotides, the CDR3 is TGTGCCAGCAGAGGGGGCGACTATGGCTACACCTTC. V and J are TRBV7-2 and TRBJ1-2, with 7 bases matching TRBD1. V was pared by 6 bases and J by 3 bases, with 1 base of the junction left unmatched. In germline, CDR1 is SGHTA, CDR2 FQGNSA. The CDR3 runs to 12 residues.

This clone has only one observation. J is TRBJ2-1 and V is TRBV11-2; TRBD2 matches at 11 bases. V trimming: 2 bases; J trimming: 7 bases; junction bases outside the gene matches: 7. This CDR3 has 16 amino acids. The germline V gene encodes CDR1 SGHAT and CDR2 FQNNGV. The CDR3 sequence is CASSLRTSGRGNEQFF. The CDR3 DNA is TGTGCCAGCAGCTTACGGACTAGCGGGCGTGGAAATGAGCAGTTCTTC. Full variable domain (outside the CDR3, taken from reference TRBV11-2 and TRBJ2-1): EAGVAQSPRYKIIEKRQSVAFWCNPISGHATLYWYQQILGQGPKLLIQFQNNGVVDDSQLPKDRFSAERLKGVDSTLKIQPAKLEDSAVYLCASSLRTSGRGNEQFFGPGTRLTVL.

This chain uses TRBV6-1 with TRBJ1-4; D gene uncertain. Trimming pared 4 bases from V and 2 bases from J, leaving 8 bases between. The CDR3 runs to 14 residues. In germline, CDR1 is MNHNS, CDR2 SASEGT. CDR3 in amino acids: CASSAGMTNEKLFF. The DNA of the CDR3 is TGTGCCAGCAGTGCGGGAATGACTAATGAAAAACTGTTTTTT.

The chain links TRBV30 to TRBJ2-7, with 8 bases fitting TRBD1. J was trimmed by 7 bases and V by 2 bases; bases with no gene match: 16. Germline-derived CDR1 and CDR2 are GTSNPN and SVGIG (reference sequence). The CDR3 is 16 residues long. The CDR3 reads CAWSQPPGTGEREQYF. As DNA, the CDR3 is TGTGCCTGGAGTCAACCCCCCGGGACAGGTGAGAGGGAGCAGTACTTC.

The rearrangement joins TRBV19 to TRBJ1-1, with 9 bases identical to TRBD1. In germline, CDR1 is LNHDA, CDR2 SQIVND (reference sequence). The CDR3 length is 15 residues. The junction had 5 bases not matched to a gene; V was cut back by 5 bases and J by 1 base. The DNA of the CDR3 is TGTGCCAGTAGTGCGGGGGACAGGGAGAACACTGAAGCTTTCTTT. Amino acid sequence: CASSAGDRENTEAFF. Together with reference TRBV19 and TRBJ1-1, the CDR3 gives the full variable domain: DGGITQSPKYLFRKEGQNVTLSCEQNLNHDAMYWYRQDPGQGLRLIYYSQIVNDFQKGDIAEGYSVSREKKESFPLTVTSAQKNPTAFYLCASSAGDRENTEAFFGQGTRLTVV.

The chain is built from TRBV5-4 and TRBJ1-6, with D possibly matching TRBD1 (6 bases). The CDR3 has 14 amino acids. Germline CDR1 reads SGHNT; CDR2 reads YYREEE (reference sequence). V was shortened by 4 bases and J by 9 bases, with 14 bases between the two germline ends. CDR3 sequence reads: CASSPAQGPSPLHF. The CDR3 nucleotides are TGTGCCAGCAGCCCGGCGCAGGGGCCTTCACCCCTCCACTTT.

CDR3 loop: CASSYGTATINQPQHF. DNA of the CDR3: TGTGCCAGCAGCTACGGGACAGCCACTATAAATCAGCCCCAGCATTTT. The V and J genes are TRBV7-2 and TRBJ1-5; 7 nucleotides agree with TRBD1. The CDR3 runs to 16 residues. CDR1 and CDR2 (germline): SGHTA, FQGNSA. V shed 4 bases, J shed 4 bases, and the junction held 10 bases outside the gene matches. Together with reference TRBV7-2 and TRBJ1-5, the CDR3 gives the full variable domain: GAGVSQSPSNKVTEKGKDVELRCDPISGHTALYWYRQSLGQGLEFLIYFQGNSAPDKSGLPSDRFSAERTGGSVSTLTIQRTQQEDSAVYLCASSYGTATINQPQHFGDGTRLSIL.